Sequencing of this T cell receptor (beta chain) was carried out in a study of chemoradiotherapy in HPV16-positive cancers. TCRdb keeps only in-frame clones here, not all; method: immunoSEQ multiplex PCR. The sample shows 50,000 to 55,000 clones, roughly 90% of them seen only once. Notes on this clone: The antigen is unknown.

Germline loops: CDR1 SNHLY, CDR2 FYNNEI. J lost 5 bases, V lost 8 bases, and 6 bases had no gene match. This CDR3 comprises 13 residues. Whole-study findings and limits: HPV-specific T cells were functionally defined from only two HPV16-positive patients.

This sample comprised blood, obtained from a patient who underwent chemoradiotherapy. The chain couples TRBV2 to TRBJ2-1, with TRBD2 matching 7 bases. This receptor was obtained from a human donor with HPV-associated anogenital cancer. The CDR3 protein is CASEGTTNNEQFF. In nucleotides, the CDR3 is TGTGCCAGCGAGGGGACTACCAACAATGAGCAGTTCTTC.